The clone carrying this TCR beta chain was recorded at least ten times. Its antigen remains unknown. 5'-RACE, quantitative and with molecular barcodes, yielded the TCR beta libraries. TCRdb redid the calling of the 5' RACE reads with MiXCR, one entry per CDR3 protein. The data hold 150,000 or so distinct CDR3 sequences, with 25% to 35% observed a single time. This specimen comes from a study of CD8 T cells in ankylosing spondylitis. Study conclusions and caveats: A motif of roughly 8 highly homologous TCR beta variants was seen as apparently characteristic of ankylosing spondylitis blood. Clones linked to the disease showed a CD8+ phenotype. They occurred at relatively low frequencies in peripheral blood.

Germline V gene lookup returns CDR1 SGHRS and CDR2 YFSETQ. With 2 bases clipped from V and 2 bases from J, the junction kept 2 bases outside the gene matches. The CDR3 runs 16 residues. The sequence was obtained from a male donor with ankylosing spondylitis. The V and J genes are TRBV5-1 and TRBJ2-1, with 12 bases matching TRBD2. The sample taken for sequencing was synovial fluid, either unsorted or a sorted T cell fraction (not recorded which). The CDR3 coding sequence is TGCGCCAGCAGCTTAGGACTAGCGGGAACCTACAATGAGCAGTTCTTC. It specifies CASSLGLAGTYNEQFF.